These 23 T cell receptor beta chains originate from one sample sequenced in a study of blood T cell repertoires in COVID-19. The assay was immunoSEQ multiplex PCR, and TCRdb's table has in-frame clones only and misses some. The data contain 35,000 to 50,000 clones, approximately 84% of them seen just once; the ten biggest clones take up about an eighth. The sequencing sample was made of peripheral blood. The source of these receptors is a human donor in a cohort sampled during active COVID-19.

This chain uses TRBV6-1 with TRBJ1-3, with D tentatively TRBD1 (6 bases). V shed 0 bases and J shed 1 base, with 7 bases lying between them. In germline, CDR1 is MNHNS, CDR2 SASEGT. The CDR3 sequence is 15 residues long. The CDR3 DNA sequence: TGTGCCAGCAGTGAAGCACAGGGATCTGGAAACACCATATATTTT. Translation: CASSEAQGSGNTIYF.

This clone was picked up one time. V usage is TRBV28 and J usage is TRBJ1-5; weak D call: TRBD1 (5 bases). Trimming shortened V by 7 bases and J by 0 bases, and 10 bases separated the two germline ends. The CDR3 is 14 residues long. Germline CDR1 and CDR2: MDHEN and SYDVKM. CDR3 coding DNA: TGTGCCAGCACCCGGGGGGGTAGCAATCAGCCCCAGCATTTT. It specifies CASTRGGSNQPQHF. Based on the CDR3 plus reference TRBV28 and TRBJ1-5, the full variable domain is DVKVTQSSRYLVKRTGEKVFLECVQDMDHENMFWYRQDPGLGLRLIYFSYDVKMKEKGDIPEGYSVSREKKERFSLILESASTNQTSMYLCASTRGGSNQPQHFGDGTRLSIL.

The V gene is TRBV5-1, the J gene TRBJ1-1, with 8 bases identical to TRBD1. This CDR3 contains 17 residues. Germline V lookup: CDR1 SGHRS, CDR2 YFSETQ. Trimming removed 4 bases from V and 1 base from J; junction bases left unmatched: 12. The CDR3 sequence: CASSPTLPGQANTEAFF. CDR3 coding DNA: TGCGCCAGCAGCCCCACCCTACCGGGACAGGCGAACACTGAAGCTTTCTTT.

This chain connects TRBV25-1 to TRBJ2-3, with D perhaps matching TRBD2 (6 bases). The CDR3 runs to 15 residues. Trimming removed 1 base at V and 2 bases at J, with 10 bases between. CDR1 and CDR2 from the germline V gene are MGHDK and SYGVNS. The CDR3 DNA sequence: TGTGCCAGCAGTGAATTAACGGGGGACACAGATACGCAGTATTTT. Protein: CASSELTGDTDTQYF.

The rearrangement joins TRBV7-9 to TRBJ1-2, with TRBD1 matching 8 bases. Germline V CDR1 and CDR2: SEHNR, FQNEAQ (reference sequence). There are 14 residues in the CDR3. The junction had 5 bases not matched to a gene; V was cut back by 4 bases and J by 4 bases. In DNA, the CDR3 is TGTGCCAGCAGCTCCGACAGGGGCGCCTATGGCTACACCTTC. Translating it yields CASSSDRGAYGYTF.

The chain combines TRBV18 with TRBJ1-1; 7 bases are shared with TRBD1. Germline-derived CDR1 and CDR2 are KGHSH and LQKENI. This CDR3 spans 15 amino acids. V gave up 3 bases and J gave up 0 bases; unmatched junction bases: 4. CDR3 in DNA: TGTGCCAGCTCACCCATCGGACAGGTGAACACTGAAGCTTTCTTT. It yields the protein CASSPIGQVNTEAFF. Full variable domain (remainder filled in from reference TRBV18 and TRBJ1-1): NAGVMQNPRHLVRRRGQEARLRCSPMKGHSHVYWYRQLPEEGLKFMVYLQKENIIDESGMPKERFSAEFPKEGPSILRIQQVVRGDSAAYFCASSPIGQVNTEAFFGQGTRLTVV.

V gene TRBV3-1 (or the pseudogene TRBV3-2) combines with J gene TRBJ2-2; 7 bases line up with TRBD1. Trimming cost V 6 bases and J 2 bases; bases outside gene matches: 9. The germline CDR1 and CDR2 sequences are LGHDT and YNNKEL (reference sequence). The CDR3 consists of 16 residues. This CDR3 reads CASRISGTANTGELFF. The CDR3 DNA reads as TGTGCCAGCAGAATTTCCGGGACAGCCAACACCGGGGAGCTGTTTTTT.

The DNA of the CDR3 is TGTGCCAGCAGCCGGATAGGGGACAATGAGCAGTTCTTC. This sequence encodes CASSRIGDNEQFF. The rearrangement uses TRBV7-9 and TRBJ2-1, with D possibly being TRBD1 (5 bases). V was clipped by 5 bases and J by 5 bases, with 10 bases between them. Per germline, CDR1 SEHNR and CDR2 FQNEAQ (reference sequence). The CDR3 sequence is 13 residues long.

The CDR3 DNA sequence: TGTGCCAGCAGCTTGAATAGGGGAAGCAACTATGGCTACACCTTC. Translating gives CASSLNRGSNYGYTF. V and J are TRBV5-4 and TRBJ1-2; D is possibly TRBD1 (5 bases). V was clipped by 1 base and J by 2 bases, with 12 bases between them. The length of the CDR3 is 15 residues. In germline, CDR1 is SGHNT, CDR2 YYREEE (reference sequence).

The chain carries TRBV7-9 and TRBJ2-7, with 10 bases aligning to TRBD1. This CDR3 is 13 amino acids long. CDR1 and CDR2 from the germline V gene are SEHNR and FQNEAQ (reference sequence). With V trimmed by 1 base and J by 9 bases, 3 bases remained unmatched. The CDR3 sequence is CASSLGRTGGQYF. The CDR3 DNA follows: TGTGCCAGCAGCTTAGGGCGGACAGGGGGGCAGTACTTC.

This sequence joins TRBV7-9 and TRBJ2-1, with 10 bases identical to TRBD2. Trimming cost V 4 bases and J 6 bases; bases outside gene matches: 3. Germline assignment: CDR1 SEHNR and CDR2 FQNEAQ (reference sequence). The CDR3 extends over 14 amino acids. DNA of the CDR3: TGTGCCAGCAGCTCTAGCGGGGGCCTCAATGAGCAGTTCTTC. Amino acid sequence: CASSSSGGLNEQFF.

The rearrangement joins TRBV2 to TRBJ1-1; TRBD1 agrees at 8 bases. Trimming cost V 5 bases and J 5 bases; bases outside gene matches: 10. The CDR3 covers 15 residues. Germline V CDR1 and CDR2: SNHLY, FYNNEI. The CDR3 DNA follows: TGTGCCAGCAGTATCGACAGGGGAGACCGGACTGAAGCTTTCTTT. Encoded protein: CASSIDRGDRTEAFF.

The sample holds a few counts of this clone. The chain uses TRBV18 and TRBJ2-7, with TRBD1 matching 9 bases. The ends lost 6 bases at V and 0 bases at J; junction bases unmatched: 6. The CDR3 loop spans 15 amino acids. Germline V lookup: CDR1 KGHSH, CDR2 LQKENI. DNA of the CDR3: TGTGCCAGCTCTTCAGGGACAGGGCTCTCCTACGAGCAGTACTTC. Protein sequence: CASSSGTGLSYEQYF.

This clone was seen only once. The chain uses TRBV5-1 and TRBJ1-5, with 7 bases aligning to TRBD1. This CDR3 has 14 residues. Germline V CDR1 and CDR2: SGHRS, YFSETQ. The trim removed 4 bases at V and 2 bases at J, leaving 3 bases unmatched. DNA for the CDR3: TGCGCCAGCAGCGAAGGGACAGGCAATCAGCCCCAGCATTTT. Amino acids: CASSEGTGNQPQHF.

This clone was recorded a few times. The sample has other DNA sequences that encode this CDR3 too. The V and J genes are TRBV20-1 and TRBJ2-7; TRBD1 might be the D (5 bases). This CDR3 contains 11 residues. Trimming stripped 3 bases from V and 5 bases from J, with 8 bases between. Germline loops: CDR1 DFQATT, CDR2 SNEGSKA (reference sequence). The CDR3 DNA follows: TGCAGTGCTAGCTCAGGGCACGAGCAGTACTTC. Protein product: CSASSGHEQYF.

The CDR3 sequence is CASSSGPGSYGYTF. The CDR3 coding sequence is TGCGCCAGCAGCTCGGGCCCGGGATCCTATGGCTACACCTTC. V gene TRBV5-1 combines with J gene TRBJ1-2; D is unclear. The CDR3 runs to 14 residues. Germline CDR1 is SGHRS and CDR2 is YFSETQ. V lost 3 bases and J 4 bases, leaving 13 bases between the germline ends. Based on the CDR3 plus reference TRBV5-1 and TRBJ1-2, the full variable domain is KAGVTQTPRYLIKTRGQQVTLSCSPISGHRSVSWYQQTPGQGLQFLFEYFSETQRNKGNFPGRFSGRQFSNSRSEMNVSTLELGDSALYLCASSSGPGSYGYTFGSGTRLTVV.

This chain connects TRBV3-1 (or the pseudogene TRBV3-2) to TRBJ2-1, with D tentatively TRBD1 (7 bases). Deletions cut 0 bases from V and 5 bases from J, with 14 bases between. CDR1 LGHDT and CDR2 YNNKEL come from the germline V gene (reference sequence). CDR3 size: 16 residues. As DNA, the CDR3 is TGTGCCAGCAGCCAAGATGTGTCAGGGGGGCACAATGAGCAGTTCTTC. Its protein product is CASSQDVSGGHNEQFF.

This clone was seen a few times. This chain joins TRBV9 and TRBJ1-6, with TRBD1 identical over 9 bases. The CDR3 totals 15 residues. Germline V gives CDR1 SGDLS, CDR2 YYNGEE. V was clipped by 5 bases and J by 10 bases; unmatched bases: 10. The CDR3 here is CASSLEDRGLSPLHF. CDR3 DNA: TGTGCCAGCAGTCTTGAGGACAGGGGACTCTCACCCCTCCACTTT.

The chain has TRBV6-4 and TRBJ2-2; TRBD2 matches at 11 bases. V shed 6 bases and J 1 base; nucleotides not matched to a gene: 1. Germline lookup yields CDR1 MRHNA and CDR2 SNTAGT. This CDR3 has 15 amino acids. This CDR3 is CASRGLAGNTGELFF. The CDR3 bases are TGTGCCAGCAGAGGACTAGCGGGGAACACCGGGGAGCTGTTTTTT.

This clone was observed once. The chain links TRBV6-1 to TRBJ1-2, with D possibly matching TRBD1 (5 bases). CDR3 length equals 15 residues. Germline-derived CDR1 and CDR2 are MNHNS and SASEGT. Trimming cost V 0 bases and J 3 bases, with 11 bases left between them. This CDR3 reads CASSEAPGGDYGYTF. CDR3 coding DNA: TGTGCCAGCAGTGAAGCTCCTGGGGGGGACTATGGCTACACCTTC.

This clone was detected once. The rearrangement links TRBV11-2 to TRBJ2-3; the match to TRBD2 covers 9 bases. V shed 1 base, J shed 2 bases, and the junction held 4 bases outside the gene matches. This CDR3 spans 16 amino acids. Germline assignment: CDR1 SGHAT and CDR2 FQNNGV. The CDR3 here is CASSLALAGDTDTQYF. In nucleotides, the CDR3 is TGTGCCAGCAGCTTAGCGTTAGCGGGGGACACAGATACGCAGTATTTT.

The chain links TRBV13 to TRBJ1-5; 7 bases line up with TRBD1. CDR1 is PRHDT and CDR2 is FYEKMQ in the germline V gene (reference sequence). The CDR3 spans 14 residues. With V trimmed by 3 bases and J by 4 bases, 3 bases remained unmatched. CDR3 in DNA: TGTGCCAGCAGCTTGGGACAGTTGAATCAGCCCCAGCATTTT. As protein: CASSLGQLNQPQHF.

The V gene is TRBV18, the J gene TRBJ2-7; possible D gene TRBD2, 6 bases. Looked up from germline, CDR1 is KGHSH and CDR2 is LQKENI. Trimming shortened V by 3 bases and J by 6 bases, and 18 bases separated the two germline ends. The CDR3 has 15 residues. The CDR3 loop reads CASSPKAGPLSEQYF. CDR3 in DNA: TGTGCCAGCTCACCCAAGGCGGGGCCCCTCTCCGAGCAGTACTTC.